Listed below are T cell receptor beta chains from one sample, sequenced in a study of cytomegalovirus exposure and HLA in healthy donors. Assay: immunoSEQ multiplex PCR; the TCRdb copy retains only in-frame clones and omits some. Of 120,000 to 150,000 clones listed, about 73% are singletons. Sequenced material: PBMCs. These receptors were collected from a man in his forties in good health and CMV-seropositive. The CDR3 runs from the conserved cysteine through the conserved F or W. Fields, in order: D gene, CDR3 length, J gene, clone size, V gene, CDR3 DNA, CDR3 protein. The D gene is left open where the match is weak. Size tells how often a clone was seen (once, few, many) or the class of an expanded clone, and some rows leave it out.

- 14 TRBJ2-7 - TRBV11-3 TGTGCCAGCAGCTTAAATGCTAAGAACTACGAGCAGTACTTC CASSLNAKNYEQYF
TRBD1 15 TRBJ2-2 few TRBV7-8 TGTGCCAGCAGCCCGACGCCAGGGGGCACCGGGGAGCTGTTTTTT CASSPTPGGTGELFF
TRBD1 13 TRBJ1-4 - TRBV6-6 TGTGCCATACAGGGGAATGTTTATGAAAAACTGTTTTTT CAIQGNVYEKLFF
- 12 TRBJ2-7 - TRBV5-4 TGTGCCAGCAGCCGGGACTTCTACGAGCAGTACTTC CASSRDFYEQYF
- 14 TRBJ1-2 - TRBV28 TGTGCCAGCAGCCCGACCGACAGCTACTATGGCTACACCTTC CASSPTDSYYGYTF
TRBD1 14 TRBJ1-4 - TRBV7-6 TGTGCCAGCAGCGTAGGACAGGGTGGGCAAAAACTGTTTTTT CASSVGQGGQKLFF
TRBD1 17 TRBJ2-3 - TRBV27 TGTGCCAGCAGTTTAGGGTTTACAGGGGGTTTCACAGATACGCAGTATTTT CASSLGFTGGFTDTQYF
- 13 TRBJ1-2 - TRBV29-1 TGCAGCGTTGGAGTGGACATCAACTATGGCTACACCTTC CSVGVDINYGYTF
TRBD2 17 TRBJ2-1 few TRBV6-1 TGTGCCAGCAGTGCCCCCTTCGGACTAGCGGAGTACAATGAGCAGTTCTTC CASSAPFGLAEYNEQFF
- 16 TRBJ1-6 - TRBV6-5 TGTGCCAGCAGTTACCGCGGGGGCGCGGGTAATTCACCCCTCCACTTT CASSYRGGAGNSPLHF
TRBD1 16 TRBJ1-4 - TRBV6-5 TGTGCCAGCAGTTTCCGAATACAGGGGGCTGATGAAAAACTGTTTTTT CASSFRIQGADEKLFF
TRBD1 15 TRBJ1-1 few TRBV7-2 TGTGCCAGCAGCTTAATCACAGGGGCGAACACTGAAGCTTTCTTT CASSLITGANTEAFF
TRBD2 14 TRBJ2-1 once TRBV2 TGTGCCATTCTCACTAGCGACCTATCGGGTGAGCAGTTCTTC CAILTSDLSGEQFF
- 15 TRBJ2-3 - TRBV6-5 TGTGCCAGCAGTTATACGGGACTCCTCTCCGATACGCAGTATTTT CASSYTGLLSDTQYF
- 14 TRBJ2-2 - TRBV6-5 TGTGCCAGCGATAGGGGCCCGAACACCGGGGAGCTGTTTTTT CASDRGPNTGELFF
TRBD2 14 TRBJ2-1 - TRBV29-1 TGCAGCGTTGTTTCTAGCGGGTTTTACAATGAGCAGTTCTTC CSVVSSGFYNEQFF
- 15 TRBJ2-5 - TRBV19 TGTGCCAGTAGTATCTGGAAAGGGGGTGAGGAGACCCAGTACTTC CASSIWKGGEETQYF
- 14 TRBJ1-6 once TRBV11-2 TGTGCCAGCATGGGGGCCTCGACTAATTCACCCCTCCACTTT CASMGASTNSPLHF
- 14 TRBJ1-2 - TRBV6-6 TGTGCCAGCAGTTACTCGGGCAGGGTCTATGGCTACACCTTC CASSYSGRVYGYTF
- 14 TRBJ1-5 few TRBV28 TGTGCCAGCAGTTTTTCGGCAGGGGCTCAGCCCCAGCATTTT CASSFSAGAQPQHF
TRBD1 15 TRBJ1-5 - TRBV19 TGTGCCAGTCGGGGACAGGGGACACGCAATCAGCCCCAGCATTTT CASRGQGTRNQPQHF
- 16 TRBJ2-5 - TRBV5-1 TGCGCCAGCAGCTTGTATACAGGGTCTGCCCAAGAGACCCAGTACTTC CASSLYTGSAQETQYF
TRBD2 18 TRBJ2-1 - TRBV2 TGTGCCAGCAGTGAATATGGGACTAAGGGAATGGGGCACAATGAGCAGTTCTTC CASSEYGTKGMGHNEQFF
TRBD1 15 TRBJ2-2 - TRBV7-3 TGTGCCAGCAGCTTCAGGGGGCCGGGTGGCGGGGAGCTGTTTTTT CASSFRGPGGGELFF
- 17 TRBJ1-1 - TRBV15 TGTGCCACCAGCAGAGCAGGGGACATTCTCCCGGACACTGAAGCTTTCTTT CATSRAGDILPDTEAFF
- 16 TRBJ2-7 - TRBV4-1 TGCGCCAGCAGCCAAGTGAATCAGGACAGCTCCTACGAGCAGTACTTC CASSQVNQDSSYEQYF
- 16 TRBJ2-7 - TRBV28 TGTGCCAGCAGTCCCTCAGGAACAGTAAGATTCTACGAGCAGTACTTC CASSPSGTVRFYEQYF
- 14 TRBJ2-1 - TRBV30 TGTGCCTCGAAACTAGCTGGATCCTACAATGAGCAGTTCTTC CASKLAGSYNEQFF
- 13 TRBJ1-2 - TRBV27 TGTGCCAGCAGCTTAGTAGCTAACTATGGCTACACCTTC CASSLVANYGYTF
- 16 TRBJ2-5 - TRBV14 TGTGCCAGCAGCCAAGCCACAGTTTTCATCCAAGAGACCCAGTACTTC CASSQATVFIQETQYF
TRBD1 14 TRBJ1-3 - TRBV30 TGTGCCTGGAGTGAGGGGGCGGCTATTAGCACCATATATTTT CAWSEGAAISTIYF
TRBD1 13 TRBJ1-2 - TRBV14 TGTGCCAGCAGCCCAGACAGGGGTTTGGGCTACACCTTC CASSPDRGLGYTF
- 14 TRBJ1-2 few TRBV2 TGTGCCAGCAGGGTAGGCCAGCGTGCCTATGGCTACACCTTC CASRVGQRAYGYTF
- 17 TRBJ2-5 few TRBV30 TGTGCCTGGAGTGTACTGGGTGGGAGAATCGACCAAGAGACCCAGTACTTC CAWSVLGGRIDQETQYF
- 15 TRBJ1-4 - TRBV11-2 TGTGCCAGCAGCGTAAGAGGGTTAACTAATGAAAAACTGTTTTTT CASSVRGLTNEKLFF
TRBD2 16 TRBJ2-1 - TRBV7-3 TGTGCCAGCAGCTTATGGGCCGGGAGGGTAAACAATGAGCAGTTCTTC CASSLWAGRVNNEQFF
- 14 TRBJ2-2 - TRBV7-7 TGTGCCAGCAGCTATAGTACGAACACCGGGGAGCTGTTTTTT CASSYSTNTGELFF
TRBD2 14 TRBJ2-1 - TRBV4-3 TGCGCCAGCAGCCAAGATCTCGCGGGAGATGAGCAGTTCTTC CASSQDLAGDEQFF
- 13 TRBJ1-1 - TRBV19 TGTGCCAGTAGTATTCAGGGTTCGACTGAAGCTTTCTTT CASSIQGSTEAFF
- 15 TRBJ2-3 - TRBV15 TGTGCCACCAGCGTAGCGGCCCCTAGCACAGATACGCAGTATTTT CATSVAAPSTDTQYF
- 14 TRBJ2-7 - TRBV28 TGTGCCAGCAGCCCCGGGACACCACCTTACGAGCAGTACTTC CASSPGTPPYEQYF
TRBD2 14 TRBJ2-1 - TRBV6-6 TGTGCCAGCAGCGGACTAGCGGGGGGTAGCGAGCAGTTCTTC CASSGLAGGSEQFF
- 16 TRBJ2-1 - TRBV5-1 TGCGCCAGCAGCTTGGCGGGGGACAGCCCTGGGATGGAGCAGTTCTTC CASSLAGDSPGMEQFF
- 15 TRBJ1-5 - TRBV6-1 TGTGCCAGCGGGGACACCTCCCTTAGCAATCAGCCCCAGCATTTT CASGDTSLSNQPQHF
TRBD2 15 TRBJ2-7 - TRBV6-6 TGTGCCAGCAGTTACACGGGGGGGACCTCCTACGAGCAGTACTTC CASSYTGGTSYEQYF
- 13 TRBJ2-3 - TRBV9 TGTGCCAGCAGCGTAGGAGTGACAGATACGCAGTATTTT CASSVGVTDTQYF
TRBD1 15 TRBJ2-3 - TRBV11-2 TGTGCCAGCAGCGGGGACAGATGGGCGGCAGATACGCAGTATTTT CASSGDRWAADTQYF
- 14 TRBJ2-5 - TRBV7-7 TGTGCCAGCAGCCCCGGGACTCTCGGAGAGACCCAGTACTTC CASSPGTLGETQYF
TRBD2 15 TRBJ2-7 - TRBV6-5 TGTGCCAGCAGTACCGGGACTAGCGGACGCTACGAGCAGTACTTC CASSTGTSGRYEQYF
TRBD2 14 TRBJ2-7 - TRBV7-6 TGTGCCAGCAGCTACCAGCGGGGAGCCTACGAGCAGTACTTC CASSYQRGAYEQYF
TRBD1 14 TRBJ2-7 once TRBV5-1 TGCGCCAGCAGCTCAGGGGGCTCAACCTACGAGCAGTACTTC CASSSGGSTYEQYF
- 14 TRBJ2-5 - TRBV29-1 TGCAGCGTAGCGGCCGGGACACCCGAAGAGACCCAGTACTTC CSVAAGTPEETQYF
- 15 TRBJ2-2 - TRBV28 TGTGCCAGCAGTTTAGGGGGACAATACACCGGGGAGCTGTTTTTT CASSLGGQYTGELFF
- 14 TRBJ2-5 - TRBV28 TGTGCCAGCAGTCCAGGAGGCGGCCAAGAGACCCAGTACTTC CASSPGGGQETQYF
- 15 TRBJ2-7 - TRBV6-6 TGTGCCAGCAGTTCCCTAGGGACTGGATACTACGAGCAGTACTTC CASSSLGTGYYEQYF